Listed below are T cell receptor beta chains from one sample, sequenced in a study of early T cells in non-severe SARS-CoV-2 infection. TCRdb processed the 5' RACE reads anew with MiXCR; each CDR3 protein has one entry. The repertoire holds about 81,000 distinct CDR3 sequences, 5.5% to 7.5% seen once, with roughly 8% in the top ten. Sequencing input: whole blood. Source of these receptors: an adult who was a healthcare worker with PCR-confirmed SARS-CoV-2 infection or an uninfected control (not recorded which). Each CDR3 is given with its conserved first and last residue.

V gene	J gene	CDR3 protein
TRBV2	TRBJ1-1	CASSDMAMNTEAFF
TRBV18	TRBJ2-5	CASSPPLHGGETQYF
TRBV9	TRBJ1-4	CASSTPTGSAEKLFF
TRBV20-1	TRBJ2-1	CSARTSFRRNEQFF
TRBV6-2/TRBV6-3	TRBJ2-2	CASSSEINTGELFF
TRBV7-8	TRBJ2-7	CASSLRQGEQYF
TRBV6-1	TRBJ1-1	CASKNGQSDTEAFF
TRBV21-1	TRBJ2-3	CASSSGGSSTDTQYF
TRBV20-1	TRBJ2-1	CSARAASGPYNEQFF
TRBV29-1	TRBJ2-7	CSVEVHRGPSSYEQYF
TRBV30	TRBJ2-3	CAWRPRDLLGFGQYF
TRBV13	TRBJ2-7	CASSLGLGEAFKPYEQYF
TRBV29-1	TRBJ1-5	CSVWTDSNQPQHF
TRBV29-1	TRBJ2-5	CSVALGTVETQYF
TRBV5-5	TRBJ1-6	CASSLAGGANNSPLHF
TRBV7-9	TRBJ2-3	CASSLAERADTQYF
TRBV6-1	TRBJ1-5	CASSQGQGASNQPQHF
TRBV4-3	TRBJ1-2	CASSQDLKANYGYTF
TRBV12-3/TRBV12-4	TRBJ2-1	CASRPGLAQYNEQFF
TRBV7-6	TRBJ2-2	CASSLSGDNTGELFF
TRBV7-9	TRBJ2-5	CASSPDRAETQYF
TRBV29-1	TRBJ2-7	CSVVVEYEQYF
TRBV9	TRBJ2-7	CASSPPGTGGVSYEQYF
TRBV6-5	TRBJ1-1	CASSSAGTGRTEAFF
TRBV6-2/TRBV6-3	TRBJ2-2	CASSYRTSGSSGELFF
TRBV12-3/TRBV12-4	TRBJ1-5	CASSPGRRRTSNQPQHF
TRBV7-8	TRBJ2-5	CASSLVGLETQYF
TRBV5-6	TRBJ2-2	CASSLSEGKNTGELFF
TRBV27	TRBJ2-2	CASSSGPRDGELFF
TRBV20-1	TRBJ1-6	CSASTGRDSPLHF
TRBV12-3/TRBV12-4	TRBJ1-2	CASSPPTFYGYTF
TRBV25-1	TRBJ2-5	CASSVSGQGIQETQYF
TRBV13	TRBJ2-2	CASSYRLAGTANTGELFF
TRBV9	TRBJ1-4	CASSLYDSATNEKLFF
TRBV25-1	TRBJ1-1	CASLGKVRTEAFF
TRBV7-6	TRBJ2-1	CASSRTSGSSYNEQFF
TRBV25-1	TRBJ2-1	CASTTDREHSYNEQFF
TRBV2	TRBJ2-1	CASVAFSNEQFF
TRBV27	TRBJ2-6	CASSFMDHLRGANSGANVLTF
TRBV20-1	TRBJ2-3	CSARDSFSGTTDTQYF
TRBV15	TRBJ2-3	CATSRVTLDTQYF
TRBV7-2	TRBJ2-7	CASSKLAGGSYEQYF
TRBV6-2/TRBV6-3	TRBJ1-1	CASSRDRYSSEAFF
TRBV4-2	TRBJ2-1	CASSQGGAGGRREQFF
TRBV28	TRBJ1-2	CASSLSPGSYGYTF
TRBV24-1	TRBJ2-3	CATSDQREGLPDTQYF
TRBV6-6	TRBJ1-4	CASTQTGVGEKLFF
TRBV3-1	TRBJ1-2	CASSTGHGYTF
TRBV12-3/TRBV12-4	TRBJ1-1	CASSQAGDTEAFF
TRBV6-2/TRBV6-3	TRBJ2-1	CASRRLAGVLHNEQFF
TRBV20-1	TRBJ2-7	CSAMRQGAAYEQYF
TRBV7-2	TRBJ1-3	CASSLGTGESGNTIYF
TRBV7-9	TRBJ1-2	CASSSTGTGSIVYGYTF
TRBV19	TRBJ2-7	CASKPAGASYEQYF